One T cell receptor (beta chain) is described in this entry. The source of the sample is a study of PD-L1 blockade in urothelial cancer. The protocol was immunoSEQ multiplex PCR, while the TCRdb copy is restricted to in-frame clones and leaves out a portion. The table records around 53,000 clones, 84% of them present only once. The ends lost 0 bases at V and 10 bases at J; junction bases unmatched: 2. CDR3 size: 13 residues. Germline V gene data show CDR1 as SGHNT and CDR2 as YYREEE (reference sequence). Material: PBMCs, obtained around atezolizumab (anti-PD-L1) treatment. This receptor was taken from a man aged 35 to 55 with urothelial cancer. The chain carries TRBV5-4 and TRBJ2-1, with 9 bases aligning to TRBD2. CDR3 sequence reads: CASSLEGLAEQFF. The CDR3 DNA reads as TGTGCCAGCAGCTTGGAAGGACTAGCGGAGCAGTTCTTC.